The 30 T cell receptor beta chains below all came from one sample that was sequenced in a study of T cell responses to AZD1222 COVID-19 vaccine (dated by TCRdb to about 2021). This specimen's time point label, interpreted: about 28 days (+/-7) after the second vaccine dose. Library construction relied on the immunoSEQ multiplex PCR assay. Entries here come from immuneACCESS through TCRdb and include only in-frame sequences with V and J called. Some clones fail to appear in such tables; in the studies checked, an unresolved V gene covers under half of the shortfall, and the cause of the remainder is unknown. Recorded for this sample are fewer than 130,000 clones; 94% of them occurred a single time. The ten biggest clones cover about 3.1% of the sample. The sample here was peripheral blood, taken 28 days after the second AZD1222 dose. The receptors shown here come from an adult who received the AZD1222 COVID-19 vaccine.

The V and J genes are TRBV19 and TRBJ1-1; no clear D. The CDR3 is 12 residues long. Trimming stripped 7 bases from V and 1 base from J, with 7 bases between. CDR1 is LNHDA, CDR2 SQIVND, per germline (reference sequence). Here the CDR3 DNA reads TGTGCCAGTACATTCGGGAACACTGAAGCTTTCTTT. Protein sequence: CASTFGNTEAFF.

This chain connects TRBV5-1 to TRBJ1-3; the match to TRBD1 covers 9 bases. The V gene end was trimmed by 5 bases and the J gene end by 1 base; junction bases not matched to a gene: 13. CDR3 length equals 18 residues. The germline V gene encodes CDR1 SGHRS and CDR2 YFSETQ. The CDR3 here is CASSYSGTGTLSGNTIYF. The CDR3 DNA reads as TGCGCCAGCAGTTATTCCGGGACAGGGACCCTTTCTGGAAACACCATATATTTT.

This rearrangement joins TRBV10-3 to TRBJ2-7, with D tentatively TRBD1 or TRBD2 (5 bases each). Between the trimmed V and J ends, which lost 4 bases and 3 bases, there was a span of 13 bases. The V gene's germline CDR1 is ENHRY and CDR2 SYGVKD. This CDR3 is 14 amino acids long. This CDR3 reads CAISGGTVNYEQYF. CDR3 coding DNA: TGTGCCATCAGTGGTGGGACCGTCAACTACGAGCAGTACTTC.

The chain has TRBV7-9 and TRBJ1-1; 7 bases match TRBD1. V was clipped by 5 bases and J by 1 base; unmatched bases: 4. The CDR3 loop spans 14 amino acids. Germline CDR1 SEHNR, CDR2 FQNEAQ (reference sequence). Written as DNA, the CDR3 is TGTGCCAGCAGCCCCCGGGACAGGAACACTGAAGCTTTCTTT. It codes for CASSPRDRNTEAFF.

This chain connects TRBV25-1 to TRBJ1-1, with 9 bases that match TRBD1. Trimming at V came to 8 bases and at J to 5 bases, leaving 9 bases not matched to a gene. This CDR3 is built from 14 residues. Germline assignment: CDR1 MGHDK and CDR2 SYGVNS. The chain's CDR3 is CASGGTGSRTEAFF. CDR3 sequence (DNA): TGTGCCAGCGGAGGGACAGGGTCTAGAACTGAAGCTTTCTTT.

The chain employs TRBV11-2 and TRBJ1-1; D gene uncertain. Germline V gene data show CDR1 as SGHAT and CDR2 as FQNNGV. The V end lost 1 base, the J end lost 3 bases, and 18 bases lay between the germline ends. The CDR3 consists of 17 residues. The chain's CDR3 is CASSLGWGLGRDTEAFF. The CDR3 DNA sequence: TGTGCCAGCAGCTTAGGGTGGGGATTGGGTCGGGACACTGAAGCTTTCTTT.

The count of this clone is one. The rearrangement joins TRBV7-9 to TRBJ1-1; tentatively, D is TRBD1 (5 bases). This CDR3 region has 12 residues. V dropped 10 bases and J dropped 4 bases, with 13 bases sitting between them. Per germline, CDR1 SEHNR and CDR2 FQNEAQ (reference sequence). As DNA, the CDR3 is TGTGCCACGCAAGGCGGGGGCACTGAAGCTTTCTTT. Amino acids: CATQGGGTEAFF.

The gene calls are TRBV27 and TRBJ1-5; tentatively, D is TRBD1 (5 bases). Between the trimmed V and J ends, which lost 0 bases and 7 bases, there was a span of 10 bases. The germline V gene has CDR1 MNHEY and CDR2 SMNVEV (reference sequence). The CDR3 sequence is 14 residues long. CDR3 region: CASSLSTGTQPQHF. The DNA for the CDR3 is TGTGCCAGCAGTTTATCGACCGGGACCCAGCCCCAGCATTTT.

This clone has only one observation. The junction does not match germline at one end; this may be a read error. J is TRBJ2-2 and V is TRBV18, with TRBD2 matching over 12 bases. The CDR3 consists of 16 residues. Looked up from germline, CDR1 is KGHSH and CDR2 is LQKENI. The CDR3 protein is CASSPWTSGNSGELFF. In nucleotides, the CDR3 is TGTGCCAGCTCACCATGGACTAGCGGGAACAGCGGGGAGCTGTTTTTT.

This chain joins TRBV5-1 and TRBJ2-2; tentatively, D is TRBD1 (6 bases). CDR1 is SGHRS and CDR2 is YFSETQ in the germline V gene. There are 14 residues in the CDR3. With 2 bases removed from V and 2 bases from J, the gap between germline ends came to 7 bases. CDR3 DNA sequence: TGCGCCAGCAGCTTACAGGGAAACACCGGGGAGCTGTTTTTT. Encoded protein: CASSLQGNTGELFF.

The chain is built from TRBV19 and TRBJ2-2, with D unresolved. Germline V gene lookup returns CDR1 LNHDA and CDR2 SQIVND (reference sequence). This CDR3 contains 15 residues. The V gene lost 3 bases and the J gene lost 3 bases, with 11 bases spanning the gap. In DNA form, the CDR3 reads TGTGCCAGTAGTATTTTTAGCTCGTACACCGGGGAGCTGTTTTTT. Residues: CASSIFSSYTGELFF.

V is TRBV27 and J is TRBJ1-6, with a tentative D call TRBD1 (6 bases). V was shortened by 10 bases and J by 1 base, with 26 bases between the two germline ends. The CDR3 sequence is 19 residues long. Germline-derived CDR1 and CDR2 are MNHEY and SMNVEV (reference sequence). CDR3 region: CATREIPTERGSYNSPLHF. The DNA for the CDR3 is TGTGCCACAAGGGAGATTCCTACAGAGAGGGGGTCCTATAATTCACCCCTCCACTTT.

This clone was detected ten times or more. This CDR3 is CASSLSSVADYGYTF. In DNA form, the CDR3 reads TGTGCCAGCAGCTTGTCATCGGTAGCTGACTATGGCTACACCTTC. The chain carries TRBV5-4 and TRBJ1-2; D is ambiguous. The CDR3 is made up of 15 amino acids. The germline CDR1 and CDR2 sequences are SGHNT and YYREEE (reference sequence). V gave up 1 base and J gave up 3 bases, with 13 bases separating them.

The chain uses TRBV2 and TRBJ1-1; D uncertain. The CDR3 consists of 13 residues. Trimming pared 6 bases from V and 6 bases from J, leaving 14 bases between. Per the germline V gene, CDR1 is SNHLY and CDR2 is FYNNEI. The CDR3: CASRSQWAAEAFF. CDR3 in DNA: TGTGCCAGCAGATCACAGTGGGCGGCTGAAGCTTTCTTT.

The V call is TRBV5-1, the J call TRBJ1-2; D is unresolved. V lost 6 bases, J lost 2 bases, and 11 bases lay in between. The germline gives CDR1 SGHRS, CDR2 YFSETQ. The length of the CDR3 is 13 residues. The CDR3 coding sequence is TGCGCCAGCAACCAAGGGTTAAACTATGGCTACACCTTC. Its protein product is CASNQGLNYGYTF.

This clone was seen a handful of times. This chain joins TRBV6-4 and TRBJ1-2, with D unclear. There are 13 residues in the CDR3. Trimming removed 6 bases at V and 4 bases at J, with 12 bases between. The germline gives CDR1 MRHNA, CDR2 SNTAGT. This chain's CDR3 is CASSETLGYGYTF. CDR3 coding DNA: TGTGCCAGCAGCGAGACCTTGGGCTATGGCTACACCTTC.

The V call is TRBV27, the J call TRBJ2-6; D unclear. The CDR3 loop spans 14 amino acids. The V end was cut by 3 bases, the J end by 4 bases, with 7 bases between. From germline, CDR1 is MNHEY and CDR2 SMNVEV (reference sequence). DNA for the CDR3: TGTGCCAGCAGTTTGTTTTCCGGGGCCAACGTCCTGACTTTC. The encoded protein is CASSLFSGANVLTF.

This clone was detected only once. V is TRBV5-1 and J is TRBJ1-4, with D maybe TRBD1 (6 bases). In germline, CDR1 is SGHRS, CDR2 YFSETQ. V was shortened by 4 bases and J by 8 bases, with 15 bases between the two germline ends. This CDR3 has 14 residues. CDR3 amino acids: CASSVLGQGEKLFF. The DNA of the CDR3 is TGCGCCAGCAGCGTCCTCGGGCAGGGGGAAAAACTGTTTTTT.

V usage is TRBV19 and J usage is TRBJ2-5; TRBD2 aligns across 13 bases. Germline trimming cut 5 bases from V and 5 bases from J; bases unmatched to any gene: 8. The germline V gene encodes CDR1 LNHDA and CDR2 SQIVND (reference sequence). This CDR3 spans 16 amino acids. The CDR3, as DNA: TGTGCCAGTAGTGTAAGACTAGCGGGGGGCTTGGAGACCCAGTACTTC. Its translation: CASSVRLAGGLETQYF.

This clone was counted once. CDR3 protein: CASSPGWGNGLFF. CDR3 DNA sequence: TGTGCCAGCAGCCCTGGGTGGGGAAATGGGCTGTTTTTT. The chain is built from TRBV7-8 and TRBJ2-2; D unresolved. Germline CDR1 reads SGHVS; CDR2 reads FQNEAQ. V was shortened by 5 bases and J by 13 bases, with 17 bases between the two germline ends. This CDR3 is built from 13 residues.

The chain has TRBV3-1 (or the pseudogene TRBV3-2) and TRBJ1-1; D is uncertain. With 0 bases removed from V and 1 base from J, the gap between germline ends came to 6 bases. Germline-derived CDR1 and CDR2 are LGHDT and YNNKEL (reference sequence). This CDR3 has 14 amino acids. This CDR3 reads CASSQEHPNTEAFF. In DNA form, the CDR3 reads TGTGCCAGCAGCCAAGAACACCCGAACACTGAAGCTTTCTTT.

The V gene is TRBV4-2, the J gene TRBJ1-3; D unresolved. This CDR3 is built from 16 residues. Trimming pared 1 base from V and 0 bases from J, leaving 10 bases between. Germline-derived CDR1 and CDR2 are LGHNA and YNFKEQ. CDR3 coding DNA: TGTGCCAGCAGCCAAGGTCCTGGCCTCTCTGGAAACACCATATATTTT. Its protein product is CASSQGPGLSGNTIYF.

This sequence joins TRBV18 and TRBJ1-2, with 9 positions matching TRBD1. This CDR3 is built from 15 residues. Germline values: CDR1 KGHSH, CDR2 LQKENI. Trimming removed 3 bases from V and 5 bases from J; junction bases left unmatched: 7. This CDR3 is CASSPTWTGEYGYTF. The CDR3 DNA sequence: TGTGCCAGCTCACCTACCTGGACAGGGGAGTATGGCTACACCTTC.

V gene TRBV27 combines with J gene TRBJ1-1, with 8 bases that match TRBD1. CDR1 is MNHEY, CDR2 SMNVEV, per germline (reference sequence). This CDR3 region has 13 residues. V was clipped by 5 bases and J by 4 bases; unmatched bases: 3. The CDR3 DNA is TGTGCCAGCAGTGCCACAGGGGGCACTGAAGCTTTCTTT. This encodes CASSATGGTEAFF.

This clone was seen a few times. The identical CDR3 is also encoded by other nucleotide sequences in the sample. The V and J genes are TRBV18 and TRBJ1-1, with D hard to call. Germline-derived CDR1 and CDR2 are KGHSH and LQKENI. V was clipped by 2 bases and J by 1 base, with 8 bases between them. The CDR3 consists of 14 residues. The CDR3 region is CASSPVRQNTEAFF. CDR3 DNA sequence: TGTGCCAGCTCACCAGTGAGACAGAACACTGAAGCTTTCTTT.

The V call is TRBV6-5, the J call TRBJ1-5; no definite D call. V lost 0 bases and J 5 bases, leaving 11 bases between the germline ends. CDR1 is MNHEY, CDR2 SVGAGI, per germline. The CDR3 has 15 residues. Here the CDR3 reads CASSYSSSSYQPQHF. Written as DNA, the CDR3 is TGTGCCAGCAGTTACTCAAGCAGCTCGTATCAGCCCCAGCATTTT.

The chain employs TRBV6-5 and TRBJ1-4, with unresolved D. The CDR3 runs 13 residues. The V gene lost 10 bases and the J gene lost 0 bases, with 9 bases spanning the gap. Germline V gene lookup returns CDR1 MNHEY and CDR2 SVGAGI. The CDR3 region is CATRVTTNEKLFF. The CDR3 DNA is TGTGCCACCCGGGTCACAACTAATGAAAAACTGTTTTTT.

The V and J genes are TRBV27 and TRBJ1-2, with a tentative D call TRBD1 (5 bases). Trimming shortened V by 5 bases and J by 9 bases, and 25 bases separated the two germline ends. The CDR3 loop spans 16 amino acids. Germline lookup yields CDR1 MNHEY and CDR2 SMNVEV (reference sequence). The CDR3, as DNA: TGTGCCAGCAGTGCCAACTCGGGGGGATGGTTGCCCAGCTACACCTTC. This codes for CASSANSGGWLPSYTF.

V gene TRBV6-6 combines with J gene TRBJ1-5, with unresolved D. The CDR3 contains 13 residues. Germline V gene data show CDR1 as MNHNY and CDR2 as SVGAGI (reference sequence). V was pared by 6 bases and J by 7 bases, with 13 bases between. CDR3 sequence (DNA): TGTGCCAGCAGCCCCTCGCATGGACAGCCCCAGCATTTT. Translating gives CASSPSHGQPQHF.

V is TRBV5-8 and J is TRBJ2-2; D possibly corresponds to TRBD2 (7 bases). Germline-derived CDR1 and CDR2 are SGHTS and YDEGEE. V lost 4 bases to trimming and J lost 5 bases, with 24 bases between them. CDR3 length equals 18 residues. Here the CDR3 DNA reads TGTGCCAGCAGCGGGGGGGCTGGTCCGGGACGAGGGACCGGGGAGCTGTTTTTT. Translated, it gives CASSGGAGPGRGTGELFF.